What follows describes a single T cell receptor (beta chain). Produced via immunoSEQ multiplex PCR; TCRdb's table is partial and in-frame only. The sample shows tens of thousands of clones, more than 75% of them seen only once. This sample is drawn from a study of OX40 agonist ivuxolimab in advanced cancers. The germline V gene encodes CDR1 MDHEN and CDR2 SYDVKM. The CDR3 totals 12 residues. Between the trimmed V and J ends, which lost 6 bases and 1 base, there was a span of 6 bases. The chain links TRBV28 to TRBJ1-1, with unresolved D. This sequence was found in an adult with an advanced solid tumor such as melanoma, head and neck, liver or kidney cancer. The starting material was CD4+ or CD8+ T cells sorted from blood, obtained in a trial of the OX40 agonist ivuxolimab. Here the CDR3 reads CASRQANTEAFF. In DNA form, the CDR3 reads TGTGCCAGCAGGCAGGCGAACACTGAAGCTTTCTTT.